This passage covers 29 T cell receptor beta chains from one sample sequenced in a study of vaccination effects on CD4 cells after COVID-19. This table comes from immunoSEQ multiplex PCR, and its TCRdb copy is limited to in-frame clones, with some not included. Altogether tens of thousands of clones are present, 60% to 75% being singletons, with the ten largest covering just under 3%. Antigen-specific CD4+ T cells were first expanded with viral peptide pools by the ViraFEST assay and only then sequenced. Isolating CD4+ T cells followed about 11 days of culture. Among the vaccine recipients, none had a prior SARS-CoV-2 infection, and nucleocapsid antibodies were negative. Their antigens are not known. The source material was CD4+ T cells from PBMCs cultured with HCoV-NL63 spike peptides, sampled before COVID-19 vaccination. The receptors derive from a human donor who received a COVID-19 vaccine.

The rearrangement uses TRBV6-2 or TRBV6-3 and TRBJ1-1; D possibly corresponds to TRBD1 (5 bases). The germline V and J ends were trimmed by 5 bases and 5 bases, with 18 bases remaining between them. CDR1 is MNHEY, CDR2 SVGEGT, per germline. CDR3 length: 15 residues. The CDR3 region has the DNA TGTGCCAGCAGTCAGGGCCATCTAGAGGGGACTGAAGCTTTCTTT. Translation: CASSQGHLEGTEAFF.

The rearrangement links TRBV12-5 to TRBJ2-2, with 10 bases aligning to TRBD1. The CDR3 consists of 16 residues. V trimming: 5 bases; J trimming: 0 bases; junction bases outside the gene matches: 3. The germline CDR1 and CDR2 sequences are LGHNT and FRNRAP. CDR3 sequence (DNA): TGTGCTAGTGGTCCCGGGACAGGGGCGAACACCGGGGAGCTGTTTTTT. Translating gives CASGPGTGANTGELFF.

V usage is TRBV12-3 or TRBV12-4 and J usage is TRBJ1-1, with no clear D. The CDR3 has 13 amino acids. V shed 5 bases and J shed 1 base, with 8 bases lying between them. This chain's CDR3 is CASSLTANTEAFF. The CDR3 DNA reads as TGTGCCAGCAGTCTAACAGCGAACACTGAAGCTTTCTTT.

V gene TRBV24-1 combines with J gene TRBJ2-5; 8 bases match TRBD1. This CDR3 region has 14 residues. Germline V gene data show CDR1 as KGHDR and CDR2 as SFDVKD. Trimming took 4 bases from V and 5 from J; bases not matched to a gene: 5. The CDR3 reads CATSDPRQGETQYF. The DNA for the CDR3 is TGTGCCACCAGTGACCCACGACAGGGGGAGACCCAGTACTTC.

CDR3 loop: CASSSGTGMDYGYTF. The CDR3 DNA sequence: TGTGCCAGCTCATCGGGGACAGGGATGGACTATGGCTACACCTTC. The V and J genes are TRBV18 and TRBJ1-2; 9 nucleotides line up with TRBD1. The CDR3 sequence is 15 residues long. Germline lookup yields CDR1 KGHSH and CDR2 LQKENI. J lost 3 bases, V lost 5 bases, and 7 bases had no gene match.

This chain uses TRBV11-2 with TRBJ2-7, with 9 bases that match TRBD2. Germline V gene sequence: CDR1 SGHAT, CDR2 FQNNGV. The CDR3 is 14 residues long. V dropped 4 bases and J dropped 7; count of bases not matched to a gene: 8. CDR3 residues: CASSSTTGLAEQYV. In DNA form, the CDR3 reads TGTGCCAGCAGCTCGACCACCGGACTAGCGGAGCAGTACGTC.

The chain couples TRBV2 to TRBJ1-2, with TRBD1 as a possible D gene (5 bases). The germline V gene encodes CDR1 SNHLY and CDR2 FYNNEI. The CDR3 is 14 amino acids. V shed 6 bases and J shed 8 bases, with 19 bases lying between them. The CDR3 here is CASRLTGLKSGYTF. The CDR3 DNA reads TGTGCCAGCAGACTTACAGGTCTCAAGTCCGGCTACACCTTC.

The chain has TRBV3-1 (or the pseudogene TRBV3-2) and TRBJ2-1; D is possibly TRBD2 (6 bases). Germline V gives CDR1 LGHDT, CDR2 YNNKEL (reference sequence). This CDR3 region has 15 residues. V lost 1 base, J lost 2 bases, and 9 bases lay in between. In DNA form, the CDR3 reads TGTGCCAGCAGCCAAGGACGCGGGGCCTACAATGAGCAGTTCTTC. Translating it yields CASSQGRGAYNEQFF.

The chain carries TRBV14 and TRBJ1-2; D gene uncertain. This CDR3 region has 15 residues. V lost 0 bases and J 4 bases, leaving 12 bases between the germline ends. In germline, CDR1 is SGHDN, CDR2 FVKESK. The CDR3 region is CASSQDGRILYGYTF. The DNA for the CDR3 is TGTGCCAGCAGCCAAGACGGACGGATCCTCTATGGCTACACCTTC.

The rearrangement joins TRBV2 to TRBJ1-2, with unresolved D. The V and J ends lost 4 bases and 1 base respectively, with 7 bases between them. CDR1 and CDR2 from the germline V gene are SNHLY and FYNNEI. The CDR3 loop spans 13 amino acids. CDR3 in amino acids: CASSGSVNYGYTF. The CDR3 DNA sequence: TGTGCCAGCAGTGGTTCAGTTAACTATGGCTACACCTTC.

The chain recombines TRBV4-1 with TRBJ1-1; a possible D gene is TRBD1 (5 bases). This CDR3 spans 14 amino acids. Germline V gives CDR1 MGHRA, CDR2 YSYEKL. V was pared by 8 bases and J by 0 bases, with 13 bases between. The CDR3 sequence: CASRGMTVNTEAFF. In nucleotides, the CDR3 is TGCGCCAGCCGGGGGATGACGGTGAACACTGAAGCTTTCTTT.

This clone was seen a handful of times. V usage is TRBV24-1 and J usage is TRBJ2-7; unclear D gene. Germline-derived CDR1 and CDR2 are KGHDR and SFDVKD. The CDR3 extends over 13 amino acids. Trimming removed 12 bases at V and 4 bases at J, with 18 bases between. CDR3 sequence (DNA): TGTGCCTCCCCTTCGGCAGTTTCATACGAGCAGTACGTC. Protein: CASPSAVSYEQYV.

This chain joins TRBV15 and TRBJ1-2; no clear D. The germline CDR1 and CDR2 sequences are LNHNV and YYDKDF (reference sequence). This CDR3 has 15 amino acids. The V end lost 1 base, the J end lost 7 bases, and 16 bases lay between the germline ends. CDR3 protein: CATSRALGALVGYTF. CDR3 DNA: TGTGCCACCAGCAGAGCCCTTGGCGCTCTTGTTGGCTACACCTTC.

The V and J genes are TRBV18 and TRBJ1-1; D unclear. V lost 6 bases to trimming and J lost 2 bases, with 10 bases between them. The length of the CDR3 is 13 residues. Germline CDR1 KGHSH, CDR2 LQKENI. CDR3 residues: CASSPRSNTEAFF. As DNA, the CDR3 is TGTGCCAGCTCCCCCCGATCAAACACTGAAGCTTTCTTT. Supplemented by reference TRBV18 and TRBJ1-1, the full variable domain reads NAGVMQNPRHLVRRRGQEARLRCSPMKGHSHVYWYRQLPEEGLKFMVYLQKENIIDESGMPKERFSAEFPKEGPSILRIQQVVRGDSAAYFCASSPRSNTEAFFGQGTRLTVV.

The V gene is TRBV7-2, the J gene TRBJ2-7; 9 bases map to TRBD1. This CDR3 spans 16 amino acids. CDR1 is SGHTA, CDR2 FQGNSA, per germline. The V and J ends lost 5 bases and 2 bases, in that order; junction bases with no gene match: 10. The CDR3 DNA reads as TGTGCCAGCAGCCGGACAGGGGTAGAGGGGACCTACGAGCAGTACGTC. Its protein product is CASSRTGVEGTYEQYV.

CDR3 nucleotides: TGTGCCAGCAGCTCTCTTCCGGGGGGGAGTTCCGGCTATGGCTACACCTTC. This sequence encodes CASSSLPGGSSGYGYTF. The rearrangement links TRBV3-1 (or the pseudogene TRBV3-2) to TRBJ1-2; tentatively, D is TRBD1 (5 bases). Between the trimmed V and J ends, which lost 5 bases and 4 bases, there was a span of 23 bases. CDR1 and CDR2 (germline): LGHDT, YNNKEL (reference sequence). There are 17 residues in the CDR3.

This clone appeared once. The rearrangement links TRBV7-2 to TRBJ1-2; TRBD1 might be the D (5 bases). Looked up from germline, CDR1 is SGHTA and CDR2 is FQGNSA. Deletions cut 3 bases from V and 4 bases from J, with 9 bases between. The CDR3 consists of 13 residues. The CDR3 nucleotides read TGTGCCAGCAGCTTGGGGGGTGCCTATGGCTACACCTTC. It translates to CASSLGGAYGYTF.

The DNA for the CDR3 is TGTGCCAGCAGGGTGGGCACCGGGGAGCTGTTTTTT. Encoded protein: CASRVGTGELFF. The V and J genes are TRBV5-8 and TRBJ2-2; D uncertain. The V end lost 5 bases, the J end lost 4 bases, and 6 bases lay between the germline ends. This CDR3 is built from 12 residues. In germline, CDR1 is SGHTS, CDR2 YDEGEE.

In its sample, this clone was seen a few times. Here the CDR3 reads CASSTSGRAQHF. In nucleotides, the CDR3 is TGTGCCAGCAGTACCTCAGGTAGGGCCCAGCATTTT. The V gene is TRBV28, the J gene TRBJ1-5; unclear D gene. The CDR3 length is 12 residues. CDR1 is MDHEN and CDR2 is SYDVKM in the germline V gene. V was clipped by 5 bases and J by 11 bases, with 13 bases between them.

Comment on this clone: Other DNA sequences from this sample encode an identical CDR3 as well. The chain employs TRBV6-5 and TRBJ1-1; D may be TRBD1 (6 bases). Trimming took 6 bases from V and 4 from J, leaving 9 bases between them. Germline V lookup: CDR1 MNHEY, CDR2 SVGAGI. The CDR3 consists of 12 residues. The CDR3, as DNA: TGTGCCAGCAGCTCACAGGGCACTGAAGCTTTCTTT. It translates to CASSSQGTEAFF.

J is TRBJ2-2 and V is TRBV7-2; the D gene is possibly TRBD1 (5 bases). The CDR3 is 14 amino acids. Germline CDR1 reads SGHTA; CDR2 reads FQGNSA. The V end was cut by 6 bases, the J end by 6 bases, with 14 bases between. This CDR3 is CASRPIGAPGELFF. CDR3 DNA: TGTGCCAGCAGGCCGATAGGGGCCCCCGGGGAGCTGTTTTTT.

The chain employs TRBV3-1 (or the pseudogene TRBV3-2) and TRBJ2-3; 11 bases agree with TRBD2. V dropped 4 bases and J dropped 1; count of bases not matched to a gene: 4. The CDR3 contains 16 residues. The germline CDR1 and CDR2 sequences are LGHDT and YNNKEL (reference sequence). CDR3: CASSRGLAGGTDTQYF. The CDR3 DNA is TGTGCCAGCAGCCGCGGACTAGCGGGTGGCACAGATACGCAGTATTTT.

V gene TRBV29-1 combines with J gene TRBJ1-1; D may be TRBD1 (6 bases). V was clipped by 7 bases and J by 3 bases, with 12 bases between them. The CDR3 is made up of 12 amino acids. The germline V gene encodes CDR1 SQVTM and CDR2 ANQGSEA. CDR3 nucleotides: TGCAGCGCCCTACCAGGGGACACTGAAGCTTTCTTT. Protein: CSALPGDTEAFF.

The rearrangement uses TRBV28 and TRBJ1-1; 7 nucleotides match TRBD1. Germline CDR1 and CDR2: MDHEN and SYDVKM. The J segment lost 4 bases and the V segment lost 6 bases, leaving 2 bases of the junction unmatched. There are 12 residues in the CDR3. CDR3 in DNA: TGTGCCAGCAGCGACAGGGCCACTGAAGCTTTCTTT. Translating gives CASSDRATEAFF.

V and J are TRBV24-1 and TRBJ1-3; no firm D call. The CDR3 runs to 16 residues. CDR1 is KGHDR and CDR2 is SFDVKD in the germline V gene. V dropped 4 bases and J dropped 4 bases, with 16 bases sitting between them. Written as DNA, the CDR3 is TGTGCCACCAGTGACGGGCAAAGAGATCGGGGAAACACCATATATTTT. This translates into CATSDGQRDRGNTIYF.

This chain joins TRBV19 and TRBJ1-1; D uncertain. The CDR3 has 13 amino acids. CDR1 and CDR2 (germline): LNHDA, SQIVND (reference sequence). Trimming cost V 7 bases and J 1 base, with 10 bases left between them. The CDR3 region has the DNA TGTGCCAGTAATACAGACAAGAACACTGAAGCTTTCTTT. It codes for CASNTDKNTEAFF.

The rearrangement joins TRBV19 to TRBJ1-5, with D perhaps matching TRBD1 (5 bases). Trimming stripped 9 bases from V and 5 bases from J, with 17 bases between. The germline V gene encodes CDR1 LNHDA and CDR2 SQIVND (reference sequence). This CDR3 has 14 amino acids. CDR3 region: CASSGTLGHQPQHF. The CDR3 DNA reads TGTGCCAGCTCCGGGACCTTAGGGCATCAGCCCCAGCATTTT. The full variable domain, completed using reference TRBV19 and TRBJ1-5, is DGGITQSPKYLFRKEGQNVTLSCEQNLNHDAMYWYRQDPGQGLRLIYYSQIVNDFQKGDIAEGYSVSREKKESFPLTVTSAQKNPTAFYLCASSGTLGHQPQHFGDGTRLSIL.

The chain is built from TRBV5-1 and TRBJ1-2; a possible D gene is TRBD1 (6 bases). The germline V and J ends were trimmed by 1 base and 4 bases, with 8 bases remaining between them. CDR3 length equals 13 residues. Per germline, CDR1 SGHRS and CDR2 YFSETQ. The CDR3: CASSLRDIYGYTF. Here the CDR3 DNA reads TGCGCCAGCAGCTTGCGGGACATCTATGGCTACACCTTC.

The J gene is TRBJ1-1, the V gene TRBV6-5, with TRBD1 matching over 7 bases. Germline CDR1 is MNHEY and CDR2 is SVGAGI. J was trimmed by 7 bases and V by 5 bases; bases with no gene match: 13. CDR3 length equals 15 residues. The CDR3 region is CASSTVTGKFNEAFF. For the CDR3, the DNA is TGTGCCAGCAGTACCGTGACAGGGAAATTCAATGAAGCTTTCTTT.